This T cell receptor (beta chain) was obtained from a study of blood T cell repertoires in COVID-19. Generated by immunoSEQ multiplex PCR, the TCRdb table keeps only in-frame clones and is missing some. The sample contains a few hundred thousand clones, approximately 89% of which appear only once. Sequences were obtained from peripheral blood. The sequence derives from a woman aged 25 to 45 with COVID-19, enrolled during active disease.

In nucleotides, the CDR3 is TGTGCCAGCAGTGACAGCGGGGAAGGCGGGGAGCTGTTTTTT. This encodes CASSDSGEGGELFF. J is TRBJ2-2 and V is TRBV28, with TRBD2 identical over 7 bases. V lost 5 bases to trimming and J lost 7 bases; unmatched junction nucleotides: 7. Germline CDR1 is MDHEN and CDR2 is SYDVKM. This CDR3 has 14 residues. Together with reference TRBV28 and TRBJ2-2, the CDR3 gives the full variable domain: DVKVTQSSRYLVKRTGEKVFLECVQDMDHENMFWYRQDPGLGLRLIYFSYDVKMKEKGDIPEGYSVSREKKERFSLILESASTNQTSMYLCASSDSGEGGELFFGEGSRLTVL.